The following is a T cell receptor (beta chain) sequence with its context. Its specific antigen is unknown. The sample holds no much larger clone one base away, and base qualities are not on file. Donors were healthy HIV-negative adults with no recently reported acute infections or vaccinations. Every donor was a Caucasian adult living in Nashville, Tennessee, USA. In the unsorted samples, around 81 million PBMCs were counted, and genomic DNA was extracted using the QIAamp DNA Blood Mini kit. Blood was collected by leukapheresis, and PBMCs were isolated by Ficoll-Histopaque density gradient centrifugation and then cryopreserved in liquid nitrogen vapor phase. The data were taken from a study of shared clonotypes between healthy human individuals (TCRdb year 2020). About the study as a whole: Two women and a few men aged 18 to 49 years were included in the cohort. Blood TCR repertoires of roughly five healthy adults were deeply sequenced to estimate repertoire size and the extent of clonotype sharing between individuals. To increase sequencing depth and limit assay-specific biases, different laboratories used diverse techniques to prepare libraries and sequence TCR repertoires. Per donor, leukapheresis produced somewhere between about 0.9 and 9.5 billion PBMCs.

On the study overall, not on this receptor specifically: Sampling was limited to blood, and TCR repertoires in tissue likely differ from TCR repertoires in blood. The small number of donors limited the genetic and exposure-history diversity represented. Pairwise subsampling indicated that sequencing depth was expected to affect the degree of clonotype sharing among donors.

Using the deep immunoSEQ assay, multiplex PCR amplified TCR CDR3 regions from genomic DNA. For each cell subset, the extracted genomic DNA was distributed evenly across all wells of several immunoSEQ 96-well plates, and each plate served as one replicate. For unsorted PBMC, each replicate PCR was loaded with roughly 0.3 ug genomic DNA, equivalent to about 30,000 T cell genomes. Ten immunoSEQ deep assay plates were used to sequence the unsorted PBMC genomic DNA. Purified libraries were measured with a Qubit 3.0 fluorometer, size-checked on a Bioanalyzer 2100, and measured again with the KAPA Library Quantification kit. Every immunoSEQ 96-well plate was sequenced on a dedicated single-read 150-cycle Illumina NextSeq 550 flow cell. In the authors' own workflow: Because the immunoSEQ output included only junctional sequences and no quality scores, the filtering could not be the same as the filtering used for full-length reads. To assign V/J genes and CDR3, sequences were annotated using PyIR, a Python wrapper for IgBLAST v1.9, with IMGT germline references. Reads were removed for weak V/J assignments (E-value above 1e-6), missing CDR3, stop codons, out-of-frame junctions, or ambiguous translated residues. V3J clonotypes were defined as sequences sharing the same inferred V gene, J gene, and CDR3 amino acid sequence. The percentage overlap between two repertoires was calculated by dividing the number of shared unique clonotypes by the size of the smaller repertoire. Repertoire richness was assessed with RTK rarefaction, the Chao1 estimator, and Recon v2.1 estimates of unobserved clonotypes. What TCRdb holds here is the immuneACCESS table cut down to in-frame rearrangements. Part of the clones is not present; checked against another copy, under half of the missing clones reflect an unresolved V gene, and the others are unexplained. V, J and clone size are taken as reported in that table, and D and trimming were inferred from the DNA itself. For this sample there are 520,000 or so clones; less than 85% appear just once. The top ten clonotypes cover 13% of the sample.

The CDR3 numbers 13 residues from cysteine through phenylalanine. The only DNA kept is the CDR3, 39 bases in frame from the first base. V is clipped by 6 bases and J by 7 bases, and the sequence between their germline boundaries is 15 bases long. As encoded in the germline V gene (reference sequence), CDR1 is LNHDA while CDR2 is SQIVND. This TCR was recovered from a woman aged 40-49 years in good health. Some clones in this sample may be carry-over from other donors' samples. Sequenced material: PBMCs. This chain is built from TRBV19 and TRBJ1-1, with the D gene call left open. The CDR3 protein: CASSPPGNNEAFF. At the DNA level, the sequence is TGTGCCAGTAGCCCGCCGGGGAATAATGAAGCTTTCTTT.